These T cell receptor beta chains were read from a single sample in a study of technical replicates of blood from four donors. The data were produced by immunoSEQ multiplex PCR, yet TCRdb's version contains in-frame clones alone and is incomplete. The table includes some 48,000 clones, 90% to 97% detected once. The sequenced sample consisted of T cells isolated from PBMCs. The origin of the receptors is a human donor in good health. The CDR3 runs from the conserved cysteine through the conserved F or W. Fields, in order: V gene, D gene, J gene, clone size, CDR3 DNA, CDR3 protein. D genes are given only for firm matches. Only part of the rows carry a size: once, few, many, or a class if the clone is expanded.

v_gene: TRBV27; d_gene: TRBD1; j_gene: TRBJ2-7; abundance: .; CDR3nt: TGTGCCAGCAGTTTATCCGGGACAGGTTACGAGCAGTACTTC; CDR3aa: CASSLSGTGYEQYF
v_gene: TRBV2; d_gene: .; j_gene: TRBJ1-4; abundance: .; CDR3nt: TGTGCCAGCACCAGGCAACCTGGGAATGAAAAACTGTTTTTT; CDR3aa: CASTRQPGNEKLFF
v_gene: TRBV5-5; d_gene: .; j_gene: TRBJ2-7; abundance: .; CDR3nt: TGTGCCAGCAGCGAGATACTCCGTCTCGAGCAGTACTTC; CDR3aa: CASSEILRLEQYF
v_gene: TRBV28; d_gene: TRBD1; j_gene: TRBJ2-3; abundance: .; CDR3nt: TGTGCCAGCAGCTATCCGACAGGGGGCGCGTCGGATACGCAGTATTTT; CDR3aa: CASSYPTGGASDTQYF
v_gene: TRBV21-1; d_gene: .; j_gene: TRBJ1-2; abundance: .; CDR3nt: TGTGCCAGCAGCAAGTCATACAGGCAAGGATACACCTTC; CDR3aa: CASSKSYRQGYTF
v_gene: TRBV4-3; d_gene: .; j_gene: TRBJ1-4; abundance: .; CDR3nt: TGCGCCAGCAGCCAAGGGGGGGTCCGTGAAAAACTGTTTTTT; CDR3aa: CASSQGGVREKLFF
v_gene: TRBV28; d_gene: TRBD1; j_gene: TRBJ2-7; abundance: .; CDR3nt: TGTGCCAGCAGTTTGGGGACAGGGATGACCTACGAGCAGTACTTC; CDR3aa: CASSLGTGMTYEQYF
v_gene: TRBV6-5; d_gene: TRBD1; j_gene: TRBJ2-7; abundance: .; CDR3nt: TGTGCCAGCAGTTACGGGACAGGGGTAGAGCAGTACTTC; CDR3aa: CASSYGTGVEQYF
v_gene: TRBV30; d_gene: TRBD1; j_gene: TRBJ1-2; abundance: .; CDR3nt: TGTGCCTGGAGTGAGGACAGGAGGTTCCGCTATGGCTACACCTTC; CDR3aa: CAWSEDRRFRYGYTF
v_gene: TRBV5-1; d_gene: TRBD2; j_gene: TRBJ2-1; abundance: .; CDR3nt: TGCGCCAGCAGAGACGTAGCGGGAAACTACAATGAGCAGTTCTTC; CDR3aa: CASRDVAGNYNEQFF
v_gene: TRBV30; d_gene: .; j_gene: TRBJ2-7; abundance: .; CDR3nt: TGTGCCTGTCTTATGGAGGAAAGAGGCTACGAGCAGTACTTC; CDR3aa: CACLMEERGYEQYF
v_gene: TRBV9; d_gene: .; j_gene: TRBJ2-1; abundance: .; CDR3nt: TGTGCCAGCAGCGTAAACCCCAGCTCCTACAATGAGCAGTTCTTC; CDR3aa: CASSVNPSSYNEQFF
v_gene: TRBV5-1; d_gene: TRBD1; j_gene: TRBJ1-2; abundance: .; CDR3nt: TGCGCCAGCAGCTCCCTGCCCGACAGGGCCACCTATGGCTACACCTTC; CDR3aa: CASSSLPDRATYGYTF
v_gene: TRBV6-5; d_gene: TRBD1; j_gene: TRBJ1-2; abundance: .; CDR3nt: TGTGCCAGCAGACGGGACAGGGAGGGCGGCGGCTACACCTTC; CDR3aa: CASRRDREGGGYTF
v_gene: TRBV5-1; d_gene: .; j_gene: TRBJ2-1; abundance: .; CDR3nt: TGCGCCAGCAGCGCGTCCCCGGACAGCTTATACGATGAGCAGTTCTTC; CDR3aa: CASSASPDSLYDEQFF
v_gene: TRBV28; d_gene: .; j_gene: TRBJ2-1; abundance: once; CDR3nt: TGTGCCAGCAGCCTACGGGGGGCACCTGAAGAGCAGTTCTTC; CDR3aa: CASSLRGAPEEQFF
v_gene: TRBV10-3; d_gene: .; j_gene: TRBJ1-3; abundance: .; CDR3nt: TGTGCCATCGGCCCAAACACCATATATTTT; CDR3aa: CAIGPNTIYF
v_gene: TRBV29-1; d_gene: .; j_gene: TRBJ2-5; abundance: .; CDR3nt: TGCAGCGTTGAATATTATGGGGGGGAGACCCAGTACTTC; CDR3aa: CSVEYYGGETQYF
v_gene: TRBV7-8; d_gene: .; j_gene: TRBJ1-2; abundance: .; CDR3nt: TGTGCCAGCAGCCCCTTTCCAGGGATCAACTATGGCTACACCTTC; CDR3aa: CASSPFPGINYGYTF
v_gene: TRBV2; d_gene: TRBD2; j_gene: TRBJ2-3; abundance: .; CDR3nt: TGTGCCAGCAGCCTAGGGGCGGGAGACGGCACAGATACGCAGTATTTT; CDR3aa: CASSLGAGDGTDTQYF
v_gene: TRBV19; d_gene: TRBD1; j_gene: TRBJ1-1; abundance: .; CDR3nt: TGTGCCAGTAGTATATCGGCAGGGGGCATAGGTGAAGCTTTCTTT; CDR3aa: CASSISAGGIGEAFF
v_gene: TRBV5-6; d_gene: TRBD2; j_gene: TRBJ2-7; abundance: .; CDR3nt: TGTGCCAGCAGCTTGGAGTTAGCGGGACCACAATACGAGCAGTACTTC; CDR3aa: CASSLELAGPQYEQYF
v_gene: TRBV4-2; d_gene: .; j_gene: TRBJ2-5; abundance: once; CDR3nt: TGTGCCAGCAGCCAAGAGGCAAGCGGGTACGCTAGGGGAGAGACCCAGTACTTC; CDR3aa: CASSQEASGYARGETQYF
v_gene: TRBV19; d_gene: .; j_gene: TRBJ1-1; abundance: .; CDR3nt: TGTGCCAGTACCAAAGGAGGGAGCACTGAAGCTTTCTTT; CDR3aa: CASTKGGSTEAFF
v_gene: TRBV5-1; d_gene: .; j_gene: TRBJ2-7; abundance: .; CDR3nt: TGCGCCAGCAGCTTGGGGGGAGACTACGAGCAGTACTTC; CDR3aa: CASSLGGDYEQYF
v_gene: TRBV6-5; d_gene: TRBD1; j_gene: TRBJ1-5; abundance: .; CDR3nt: TGTGCCAGCAGGGCTCAGGGGGCTAGCAATCAGCCCCAGCATTTT; CDR3aa: CASRAQGASNQPQHF
v_gene: TRBV10-3; d_gene: TRBD2; j_gene: TRBJ2-7; abundance: once; CDR3nt: TGTGCCATCAGTGATTCCCCCGGACTAGTAGACTACGAGCAGTACTTC; CDR3aa: CAISDSPGLVDYEQYF
v_gene: TRBV2; d_gene: .; j_gene: TRBJ1-5; abundance: .; CDR3nt: TGTGCCAGCAGTGAAGCGCTTCTTCCGGAGATTTATCAGCCCCAGCATTTT; CDR3aa: CASSEALLPEIYQPQHF
v_gene: TRBV10-3; d_gene: .; j_gene: TRBJ2-4; abundance: few; CDR3nt: TGTGCCGCATCCCCAGGGTCCAAAAACATTCAGTACTTC; CDR3aa: CAASPGSKNIQYF
v_gene: TRBV11-2; d_gene: .; j_gene: TRBJ1-2; abundance: .; CDR3nt: TGTGCCAGCAGCTCCCCAGGCAGAGGCAGGGTGGGCGGCTACACCTTC; CDR3aa: CASSSPGRGRVGGYTF
v_gene: TRBV7-8; d_gene: .; j_gene: TRBJ2-2; abundance: .; CDR3nt: TGTGCCAGCAGCTTAGCCGGGACTGTTAAATCCGGGGAGCTGTTTTTT; CDR3aa: CASSLAGTVKSGELFF
v_gene: TRBV2; d_gene: TRBD1; j_gene: TRBJ1-5; abundance: .; CDR3nt: TGTGCCAGCAGGGCGGGACAGGGAAGCAATCAGCCCCAGCATTTT; CDR3aa: CASRAGQGSNQPQHF
v_gene: TRBV27; d_gene: .; j_gene: TRBJ1-2; abundance: .; CDR3nt: TGTGCCAGCAGTTTTGATGGCGGAGGGAATGGCTACACCTTC; CDR3aa: CASSFDGGGNGYTF
v_gene: TRBV18; d_gene: .; j_gene: TRBJ1-5; abundance: .; CDR3nt: TGTGCCAGCTCTCAAGGAACACAGGAAAATCAGCCCCAGCATTTT; CDR3aa: CASSQGTQENQPQHF
v_gene: TRBV28; d_gene: TRBD1; j_gene: TRBJ2-2; abundance: .; CDR3nt: TGTGCCAGCAATCTCTCCGGGACAGGGGCCTTCACCGGGGAGCTGTTTTTT; CDR3aa: CASNLSGTGAFTGELFF
v_gene: TRBV18; d_gene: .; j_gene: TRBJ2-7; abundance: .; CDR3nt: TGTGCCAGCTCACCACCCAATCTAGGAACCTACGAGCAGTACTTC; CDR3aa: CASSPPNLGTYEQYF
v_gene: TRBV6-6; d_gene: .; j_gene: TRBJ1-1; abundance: .; CDR3nt: TGTGCCAGCAGTTATGAGAAGGGGAGGACTGAAGCTTTCTTT; CDR3aa: CASSYEKGRTEAFF
v_gene: TRBV28; d_gene: TRBD1; j_gene: TRBJ1-3; abundance: .; CDR3nt: TGTGCCAGCGAACAGGACAGGGGCCCTGGAAACACCATATATTTT; CDR3aa: CASEQDRGPGNTIYF
v_gene: TRBV5-8; d_gene: TRBD1; j_gene: TRBJ1-3; abundance: .; CDR3nt: TGTGCCAGCAGCGGACAGGGCTCGGGAAACACCATATATTTT; CDR3aa: CASSGQGSGNTIYF
v_gene: TRBV4-2; d_gene: .; j_gene: TRBJ1-2; abundance: .; CDR3nt: TGTGCCAGCAGCCTAATCGGTGGGGAGGATGGCTACACCTTC; CDR3aa: CASSLIGGEDGYTF
v_gene: TRBV25-1; d_gene: TRBD2; j_gene: TRBJ2-3; abundance: .; CDR3nt: TGTGCCAGCAGGACTAGCGGACCTAGCACAGATACGCAGTATTTT; CDR3aa: CASRTSGPSTDTQYF
v_gene: TRBV6-6; d_gene: TRBD2; j_gene: TRBJ2-7; abundance: .; CDR3nt: TGTGCCAGCAGTTATTCTCCTAGCGGGAGAGACGAGCAGTACTTC; CDR3aa: CASSYSPSGRDEQYF
v_gene: TRBV6-1; d_gene: .; j_gene: TRBJ2-1; abundance: .; CDR3nt: TGTGCCAGCAGTTTACTAGCTTACAATGAGCAGTTCTTC; CDR3aa: CASSLLAYNEQFF
v_gene: TRBV28; d_gene: TRBD2; j_gene: TRBJ2-7; abundance: .; CDR3nt: TGTGCCAGCGAAATAGCGGGAGGGCCATACGAGCAGTACTTC; CDR3aa: CASEIAGGPYEQYF
v_gene: TRBV6-1; d_gene: .; j_gene: TRBJ1-3; abundance: .; CDR3nt: TGTGCCAGCACCAGGACTGCCTCTGGAAACACCATATATTTT; CDR3aa: CASTRTASGNTIYF
v_gene: TRBV10-3; d_gene: TRBD1; j_gene: TRBJ1-5; abundance: .; CDR3nt: TGTGCCATCAGCCAGACAGGGGGAGAGAATCAGCCCCAGCATTTT; CDR3aa: CAISQTGGENQPQHF
v_gene: TRBV11-1; d_gene: .; j_gene: TRBJ1-1; abundance: .; CDR3nt: TGTGCCAGCAGCTTAGATCGGGGTTTAACTGAAGCTTTCTTT; CDR3aa: CASSLDRGLTEAFF
v_gene: TRBV5-1; d_gene: TRBD2; j_gene: TRBJ2-1; abundance: few; CDR3nt: TGCGCCAGCAGCTACCAAGCGGGAGGTTACAATGAGCAGTTCTTC; CDR3aa: CASSYQAGGYNEQFF
v_gene: TRBV11-2; d_gene: .; j_gene: TRBJ1-2; abundance: .; CDR3nt: TGTGCCAGCAGCGTATATGGCTACACCTTC; CDR3aa: CASSVYGYTF
v_gene: TRBV5-4; d_gene: TRBD2; j_gene: TRBJ2-7; abundance: .; CDR3nt: TGTGCCAGCAGCGGGACTAGCGGAACCTACGAGCAGTACTTC; CDR3aa: CASSGTSGTYEQYF
v_gene: TRBV4-3; d_gene: .; j_gene: TRBJ2-7; abundance: .; CDR3nt: TGCGCCAGCAGCCATAGACTTACCTCCTACGAGCAGTACTTC; CDR3aa: CASSHRLTSYEQYF
v_gene: TRBV7-8; d_gene: .; j_gene: TRBJ2-7; abundance: once; CDR3nt: TGTGCCAGCAGCTTAGTACGAGTCTACGAGCAGTACTTC; CDR3aa: CASSLVRVYEQYF
v_gene: TRBV11-3; d_gene: .; j_gene: TRBJ2-1; abundance: .; CDR3nt: TGTGCCAGCAGCTTCCTATCCCTTATAAGCTCCTACAATGAGCAGTTCTTC; CDR3aa: CASSFLSLISSYNEQFF
v_gene: TRBV27; d_gene: .; j_gene: TRBJ1-1; abundance: once; CDR3nt: TGTGCCAGCAGTTTTACTGGGGGGACTGAAGCTTTCTTT; CDR3aa: CASSFTGGTEAFF
v_gene: TRBV7-2; d_gene: TRBD2; j_gene: TRBJ2-1; abundance: few; CDR3nt: TGTGCCAGCAGCTTAGAAGCGGGAAAACACAATGAGCAGTTCTTC; CDR3aa: CASSLEAGKHNEQFF
v_gene: TRBV5-1; d_gene: .; j_gene: TRBJ1-1; abundance: .; CDR3nt: TGCGCCAGCAGCCGGAGGACCGCTATTTCCACGGATGAAGCTTTCTTT; CDR3aa: CASSRRTAISTDEAFF